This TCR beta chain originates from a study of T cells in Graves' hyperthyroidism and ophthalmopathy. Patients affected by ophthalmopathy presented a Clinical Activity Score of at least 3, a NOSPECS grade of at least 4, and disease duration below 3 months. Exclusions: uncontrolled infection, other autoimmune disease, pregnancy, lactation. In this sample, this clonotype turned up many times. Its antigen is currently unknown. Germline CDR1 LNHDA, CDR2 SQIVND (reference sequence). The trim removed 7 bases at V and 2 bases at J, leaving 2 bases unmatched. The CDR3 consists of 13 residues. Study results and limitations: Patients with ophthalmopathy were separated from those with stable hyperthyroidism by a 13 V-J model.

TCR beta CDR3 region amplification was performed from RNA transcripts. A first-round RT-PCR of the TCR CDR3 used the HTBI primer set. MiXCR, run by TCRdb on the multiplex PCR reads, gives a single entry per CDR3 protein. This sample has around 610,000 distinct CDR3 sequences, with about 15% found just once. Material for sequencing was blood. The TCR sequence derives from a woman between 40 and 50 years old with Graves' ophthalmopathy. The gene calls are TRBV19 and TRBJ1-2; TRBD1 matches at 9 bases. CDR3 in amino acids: CASIGTGNYGYTF. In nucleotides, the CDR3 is TGTGCCAGTATCGGGACAGGGAACTATGGCTACACCTTC.